Following are 23 T cell receptor beta chains from one sample sequenced in a study of blood T cell repertoires in COVID-19. Produced via immunoSEQ multiplex PCR; TCRdb's table is partial and in-frame only. The sample records roughly 100,000 clones, almost 85% being singletons. The material sequenced was peripheral blood. These receptor sequences come from a man in his 70s with acute or convalescent COVID-19.

The chain couples TRBV28 to TRBJ1-1; TRBD1 matches at 9 bases. After removal of 11 bases from V and 8 bases from J, the junction contained 15 bases not matched to a gene. This CDR3 has 14 amino acids. From germline, CDR1 is MDHEN and CDR2 SYDVKM. The CDR3 here is CAVNGDRAHQEAFF. Written as DNA, the CDR3 is TGTGCCGTAAACGGGGACAGGGCCCACCAGGAAGCTTTCTTT.

This chain joins TRBV28 and TRBJ1-5; the D gene is possibly TRBD1 (6 bases). V was shortened by 10 bases and J by 0 bases, with 13 bases between the two germline ends. The CDR3 is made up of 14 amino acids. Germline values: CDR1 MDHEN, CDR2 SYDVKM. The CDR3 DNA follows: TGTGCCACCCGGACAGAGTATAGCAATCAGCCCCAGCATTTT. Its protein product is CATRTEYSNQPQHF. The complete variable domain, with remaining parts taken from reference TRBV28 and TRBJ1-5, reads DVKVTQSSRYLVKRTGEKVFLECVQDMDHENMFWYRQDPGLGLRLIYFSYDVKMKEKGDIPEGYSVSREKKERFSLILESASTNQTSMYLCATRTEYSNQPQHFGDGTRLSIL.

CDR3 sequence reads: CASSGRVTSGAYNEQFF. CDR3 nucleotide sequence: TGTGCCAGCAGCGGGAGGGTTACTAGCGGGGCCTACAATGAGCAGTTCTTC. The chain uses TRBV7-9 and TRBJ2-1; 10 nucleotides align to TRBD2. CDR1 SEHNR and CDR2 FQNEAQ come from the germline V gene (reference sequence). The V gene end was trimmed by 5 bases and the J gene end by 2 bases; junction bases not matched to a gene: 9. CDR3 length: 17 amino acids.

This clone has only one observation. The J gene is TRBJ2-7, the V gene TRBV18; the D gene is possibly TRBD2 (6 bases). This CDR3 region has 13 residues. Deletions cut 6 bases from V and 2 bases from J, with 11 bases between. CDR1 is KGHSH, CDR2 LQKENI, per germline. The CDR3 sequence: CASSPGEAYEQYF. The DNA of the CDR3 is TGTGCCAGCTCCCCGGGAGAAGCCTACGAGCAGTACTTC. Full variable domain (remainder filled in from reference TRBV18 and TRBJ2-7): NAGVMQNPRHLVRRRGQEARLRCSPMKGHSHVYWYRQLPEEGLKFMVYLQKENIIDESGMPKERFSAEFPKEGPSILRIQQVVRGDSAAYFCASSPGEAYEQYFGPGTRLTVT.

The chain is built from TRBV2 and TRBJ2-7, with D perhaps matching TRBD2 (6 bases). The CDR3 runs 12 residues. With 5 bases removed from V and 1 base from J, the gap between germline ends came to 6 bases. Germline V gives CDR1 SNHLY, CDR2 FYNNEI. The CDR3, as DNA: TGTGCCAGCAGTCTAGCGTCCTACGAGCAGTACTTC. The encoded protein is CASSLASYEQYF.

Here the CDR3 reads CASSQATGENYEQYF. CDR3 nucleotide sequence: TGTGCCAGCTCGCAAGCGACAGGGGAGAACTACGAGCAGTACTTC. This chain joins TRBV18 and TRBJ2-7, with TRBD1 matching over 8 bases. The CDR3 consists of 15 residues. Per the germline V gene, CDR1 is KGHSH and CDR2 is LQKENI. Trimming cost V 6 bases and J 3 bases; bases outside gene matches: 10. Full variable domain (missing parts from reference TRBV18 and TRBJ2-7): NAGVMQNPRHLVRRRGQEARLRCSPMKGHSHVYWYRQLPEEGLKFMVYLQKENIIDESGMPKERFSAEFPKEGPSILRIQQVVRGDSAAYFCASSQATGENYEQYFGPGTRLTVT.

V usage is TRBV29-1 and J usage is TRBJ1-4; D unclear. This CDR3 contains 13 residues. With 7 bases removed from V and 3 bases from J, the gap between germline ends came to 12 bases. Germline V gene lookup returns CDR1 SQVTM and CDR2 ANQGSEA. For the CDR3, the DNA is TGCAGCGCTACTCGGGAGTCTAATGAAAAACTGTTTTTT. Translated: CSATRESNEKLFF.

This clone came up a few times. The chain joins TRBV27 to TRBJ1-1; weak D call: TRBD1 (6 bases). The CDR3 sequence is 14 residues long. Looked up from germline, CDR1 is MNHEY and CDR2 is SMNVEV (reference sequence). Trimming pared 6 bases from V and 4 bases from J, leaving 15 bases between. The CDR3 DNA reads TGTGCCAGCAGGTGGGGGGGCCGGGGCACTGAAGCTTTCTTT. Residues: CASRWGGRGTEAFF.

This chain connects TRBV28 to TRBJ2-7; D remains ambiguous. V was pared by 4 bases and J by 2 bases, with 9 bases between. CDR1 and CDR2 from the germline V gene are MDHEN and SYDVKM. The CDR3 totals 13 residues. The chain's CDR3 is CASSSSPTYEQYF. The CDR3 coding sequence is TGTGCCAGCAGTTCCTCCCCTACCTACGAGCAGTACTTC.

The chain recombines TRBV2 with TRBJ2-2; 7 bases are a match to TRBD2. Germline CDR1 SNHLY, CDR2 FYNNEI. J was trimmed by 6 bases and V by 7 bases; bases with no gene match: 8. The CDR3 extends over 14 amino acids. CDR3 region: CASNPTSVPGELFF. The CDR3 DNA reads as TGTGCCAGCAACCCCACTAGCGTCCCCGGGGAGCTGTTTTTT. Filled out from reference TRBV2 and TRBJ2-2, the complete variable domain reads EPEVTQTPSHQVTQMGQEVILRCVPISNHLYFYWYRQILGQKVEFLVSFYNNEISEKSEIFDDQFSVERPDGSNFTLKIRSTKLEDSAMYFCASNPTSVPGELFFGEGSRLTVL.

The genes are TRBV5-6 and TRBJ1-1; 9 bases agree with TRBD1. J was trimmed by 3 bases and V by 3 bases; bases with no gene match: 3. CDR3 length equals 14 residues. Germline V CDR1 and CDR2: SGHDT, YYEEEE. The DNA of the CDR3 is TGTGCCAGCAGCTACTGGGACAGGGACACTGAAGCTTTCTTT. It encodes CASSYWDRDTEAFF.

The chain employs TRBV7-3 and TRBJ1-1, with D possibly matching TRBD1 (6 bases). The CDR3 runs 13 residues. Germline CDR1 SGHTA, CDR2 FQGTGA. Trimming left V 5 bases short and J 1 base short, with 8 bases between. CDR3 sequence: CASSGTRNTEAFF. CDR3 DNA sequence: TGTGCCAGCAGCGGGACAAGGAACACTGAAGCTTTCTTT.

This chain links TRBV5-1 with TRBJ2-5, with TRBD2 identical over 14 bases. V was pared by 4 bases and J by 4 bases, with 15 bases of the junction left unmatched. Germline V lookup: CDR1 SGHRS, CDR2 YFSETQ. This CDR3 has 19 amino acids. CDR3 sequence reads: CASSKAGTSGGFAGETQYF. The CDR3 DNA reads as TGCGCCAGCAGCAAGGCCGGGACTAGCGGGGGTTTTGCCGGAGAGACCCAGTACTTC.

The CDR3 reads CASSFTPGGEQYF. The CDR3 DNA reads TGTGCCAGCAGCTTTACGCCCGGGGGGGAGCAGTACTTC. The chain is built from TRBV7-3 and TRBJ2-7; 7 bases are a match to TRBD2. Germline V gene lookup returns CDR1 SGHTA and CDR2 FQGTGA. There are 13 residues in the CDR3. Trimming took 3 bases from V and 7 from J; bases not matched to a gene: 6.

V is TRBV6-5 and J is TRBJ1-3; 7 bases fit TRBD1. Germline CDR1 reads MNHEY; CDR2 reads SVGAGI. The CDR3 is 16 amino acids. The V and J ends lost 4 bases and 2 bases, in that order; junction bases with no gene match: 8. This CDR3 is CASSFSRGGAGNTIYF. The CDR3 region has the DNA TGTGCCAGCAGTTTCAGTAGAGGGGGCGCTGGAAACACCATATATTTT.

The V gene is TRBV15, the J gene TRBJ2-5; 8 bases are shared with TRBD1. This CDR3 comprises 14 residues. The germline CDR1 and CDR2 sequences are LNHNV and YYDKDF (reference sequence). The V segment lost 3 bases and the J segment 1 base; nucleotides outside the gene matches: 1. Here the CDR3 reads CATSRTGAQETQYF. In nucleotides, the CDR3 is TGTGCCACCAGCAGGACAGGGGCCCAAGAGACCCAGTACTTC.

Only a few counts were recorded for this clone. This chain links TRBV4-2 with TRBJ1-1; 7 bases fit TRBD1. This CDR3 spans 15 amino acids. The ends lost 2 bases at V and 5 bases at J; junction bases unmatched: 8. Germline V gene data show CDR1 as LGHNA and CDR2 as YNFKEQ. The DNA for the CDR3 is TGTGCCAGCAGCCAACACAACAGGGGTGGTACTGAAGCTTTCTTT. The encoded protein is CASSQHNRGGTEAFF.

The rearrangement links TRBV6-5 to TRBJ1-6, with D possibly TRBD1 on 6 matching bases. Looked up from germline, CDR1 is MNHEY and CDR2 is SVGAGI. The CDR3 is 16 amino acids. Trimming took 4 bases from V and 5 from J, leaving 15 bases between them. The CDR3 reads CASSLHLPGDNSPLHF. The CDR3 coding sequence is TGTGCCAGCAGTTTACATTTGCCAGGGGATAATTCACCCCTCCACTTT.

This chain uses TRBV28 with TRBJ1-4; tentatively, D is TRBD1 (6 bases). V lost 2 bases and J lost 5, with 12 bases in between. The length of the CDR3 is 15 residues. Germline V gene data show CDR1 as MDHEN and CDR2 as SYDVKM. The CDR3 protein is CASSLAGGRNEKLFF. CDR3 nucleotides: TGTGCCAGCAGTTTAGCCGGGGGGCGGAATGAAAAACTGTTTTTT.

The rearrangement uses TRBV2 and TRBJ1-6; D is undetermined. This CDR3 region has 14 residues. Germline lookup yields CDR1 SNHLY and CDR2 FYNNEI. Trimming shortened V by 2 bases and J by 6 bases, and 8 bases separated the two germline ends. This chain's CDR3 is CASSEPGFNSPLHF. CDR3 sequence (DNA): TGTGCCAGCAGTGAACCGGGGTTTAATTCACCCCTCCACTTT.

The chain couples TRBV5-4 to TRBJ2-7; a possible D gene is TRBD2 (5 bases). Germline V CDR1 and CDR2: SGHNT, YYREEE (reference sequence). The CDR3 covers 13 residues. Between the trimmed V and J ends, which lost 4 bases and 6 bases, there was a span of 14 bases. CDR3 loop: CASSPVTSVEQYF. CDR3 bases: TGTGCCAGCAGCCCCGTCACTAGTGTCGAGCAGTACTTC. Based on the CDR3 plus reference TRBV5-4 and TRBJ2-7, the full variable domain is ETGVTQSPTHLIKTRGQQVTLRCSSQSGHNTVSWYQQALGQGPQFIFQYYREEENGRGNFPPRFSGLQFPNYSSELNVNALELDDSALYLCASSPVTSVEQYFGPGTRLTVT.

This rearrangement joins TRBV21-1 to TRBJ2-1; TRBD2, the table's D call, was not compared with the DNA. TRBV21-1 is listed as a pseudogene. This CDR3 has 14 amino acids. The CDR3 DNA is TGTGCCAGCAGCCCACAGGACTACTACAATGAGCAGTTCTTC. It codes for CASSPQDYYNEQFF.

CDR3 residues: CAWSVLRDQETQYF. The DNA of the CDR3 is TGTGCCTGGAGTGTACTACGGGACCAAGAGACCCAGTACTTC. The chain is built from TRBV30 and TRBJ2-5; no clear D gene. This CDR3 has 14 residues. Between the trimmed V and J ends, which lost 0 bases and 0 bases, there was a span of 8 bases. Looked up from germline, CDR1 is GTSNPN and CDR2 is SVGIG (reference sequence). Supplemented by reference TRBV30 and TRBJ2-5, the full variable domain reads SQTIHQWPATLVQPVGSPLSLECTVEGTSNPNLYWYRQAAGRGLQLLFYSVGIGQISSEVPQNLSASRPQDRQFILSSKKLLLSDSGFYLCAWSVLRDQETQYFGPGTRLLVL.